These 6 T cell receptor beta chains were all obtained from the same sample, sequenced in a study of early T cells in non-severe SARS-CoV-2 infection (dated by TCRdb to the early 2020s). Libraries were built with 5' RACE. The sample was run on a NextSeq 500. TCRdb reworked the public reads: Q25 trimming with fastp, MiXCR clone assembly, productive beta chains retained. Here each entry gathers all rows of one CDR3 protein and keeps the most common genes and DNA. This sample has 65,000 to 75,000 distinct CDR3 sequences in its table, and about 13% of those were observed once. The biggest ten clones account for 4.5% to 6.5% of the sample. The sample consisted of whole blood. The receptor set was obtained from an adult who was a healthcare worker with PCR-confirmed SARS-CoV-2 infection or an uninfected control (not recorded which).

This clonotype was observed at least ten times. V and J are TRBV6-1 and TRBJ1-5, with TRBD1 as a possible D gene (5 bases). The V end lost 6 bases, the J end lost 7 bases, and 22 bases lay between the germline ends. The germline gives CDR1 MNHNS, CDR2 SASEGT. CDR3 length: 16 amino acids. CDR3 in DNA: TGTGCCAGCAGCGAGGGAGTGGGCAGGGTCGTACAGCCCCAGCATTTT. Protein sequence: CASSEGVGRVVQPQHF.

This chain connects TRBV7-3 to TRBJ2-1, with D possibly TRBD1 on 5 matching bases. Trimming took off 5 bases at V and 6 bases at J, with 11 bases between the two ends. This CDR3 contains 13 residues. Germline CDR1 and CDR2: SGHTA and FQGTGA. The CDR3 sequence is CASSEGATNEQFF. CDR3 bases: TGTGCCAGCAGCGAAGGGGCTACCAATGAGCAGTTCTTC.

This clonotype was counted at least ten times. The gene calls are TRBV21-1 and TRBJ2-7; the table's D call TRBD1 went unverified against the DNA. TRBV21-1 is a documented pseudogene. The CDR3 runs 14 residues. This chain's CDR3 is CASAGTGNSYEQYF. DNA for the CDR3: TGTGCCAGCGCCGGGACAGGGAATTCCTACGAGCAGTACTTC.

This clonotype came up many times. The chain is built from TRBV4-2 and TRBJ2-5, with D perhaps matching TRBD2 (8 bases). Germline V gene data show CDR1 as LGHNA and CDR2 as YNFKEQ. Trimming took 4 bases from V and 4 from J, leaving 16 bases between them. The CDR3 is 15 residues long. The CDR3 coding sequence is TGTGCCAGCAGCCCGGGAGGGGGCAACGTAGAGACCCAGTACTTC. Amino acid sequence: CASSPGGGNVETQYF.

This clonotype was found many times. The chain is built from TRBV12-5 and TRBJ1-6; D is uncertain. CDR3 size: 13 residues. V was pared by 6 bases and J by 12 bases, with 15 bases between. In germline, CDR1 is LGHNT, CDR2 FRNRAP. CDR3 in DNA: TGTGCTAGTGGCCCGGGATTTGTGGGACCCCTCCACTTT. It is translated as CASGPGFVGPLHF.

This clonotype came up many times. This chain's CDR3 is CASSLFGTTDGETQYF. CDR3 in DNA: TGTGCCAGCAGCTTATTCGGGACAACGGATGGAGAGACCCAGTACTTC. The chain has TRBV7-9 and TRBJ2-5, with a possible D match to TRBD1 (6 bases). The CDR3 length is 16 residues. The germline gives CDR1 SEHNR, CDR2 FQNEAQ (reference sequence). V gave up 2 bases and J gave up 4 bases, with 17 bases separating them.